The following is a T cell receptor beta chain sequence with its context. Its antigen remains unknown. This entry belongs to a study of cytomegalovirus exposure and HLA in healthy donors. Whole-study results and caveats: Altogether, 164 TCR beta chains were recorded as cytomegalovirus-associated.

Germline CDR1 WNHNN, CDR2 SYGVQD (reference sequence). Trimming removed 4 bases at V and 3 bases at J, with 15 bases between. This CDR3 is 16 amino acids long. Use of 60 Vbeta and 13 Jbeta primers characterized the PCR. Profiled with immunoSEQ multiplex PCR; TCRdb holds only in-frame clones, not every one. The data show 150,000 or so clones, with 70% to 90% seen just once and around 6% held by the top ten. Sequences were obtained from PBMCs. The sequence was obtained from a middle-aged woman in good health and CMV-seropositive. The chain uses TRBV10-1 and TRBJ1-4; TRBD1 might be the D (5 bases). This chain's CDR3 is CASSASRRGANEKLFF. In DNA, the CDR3 is TGCGCCAGCAGTGCCTCTCGTCGGGGGGCTAATGAAAAACTGTTTTTT.